The next 9 T cell receptor beta chains were all read from a single sample in a study of CD8 T cells in ankylosing spondylitis. TCRdb recomputed calls from the 5' RACE reads with MiXCR, one row per CDR3 protein. The sample lists approximately 30,000 distinct CDR3 sequences; roughly 7.9% were seen once. The sequenced material came from blood. The receptors come from a male donor with ankylosing spondylitis or in good health (not recorded which).

This clonotype was recorded many times. This chain uses TRBV11-2 with TRBJ2-5; D call uncertain. The CDR3 is 14 residues long. CDR1 is SGHAT and CDR2 is FQNNGV in the germline V gene. Trimming cost V 0 bases and J 9 bases, with 14 bases left between them. The CDR3 nucleotides read TGTGCCAGCAGCTTAGAACCCCGGGTGGACCCCCAGTACTTC. Protein product: CASSLEPRVDPQYF. Variable domain in full (rest from reference TRBV11-2 and TRBJ2-5): EAGVAQSPRYKIIEKRQSVAFWCNPISGHATLYWYQQILGQGPKLLIQFQNNGVVDDSQLPKDRFSAERLKGVDSTLKIQPAKLEDSAVYLCASSLEPRVDPQYFGPGTRLLVL.

This clonotype was detected ten times or more. The germline gene is not matched at one end of the junction; a read error may be the cause. V and J are TRBV2 and TRBJ2-3; D gene uncertain. CDR1 is SNHLY, CDR2 FYNNEI, per germline. CDR3 length: 11 amino acids. The CDR3 region has the DNA TGTGCCAGCACAGTAGGCCGCCGCATGGATTTT. Protein: CASTVGRRMDF.

This clonotype was seen more than once but under ten times. CDR3 region: CSVERAGRGTDTQYF. The CDR3 DNA reads as TGCAGCGTTGAAAGGGCGGGAAGGGGCACAGATACGCAGTATTTT. The chain is built from TRBV29-1 and TRBJ2-3; D perhaps matches TRBD2 (6 bases). V lost 2 bases and J lost 1, with 13 bases in between. Germline V CDR1 and CDR2: SQVTM, ANQGSEA. CDR3 length: 15 residues.

This clonotype has ten or more counts. The genes are TRBV27 and TRBJ2-7, with 7 bases matching TRBD1. Trimming at V came to 5 bases and at J to 6 bases, leaving 10 bases not matched to a gene. CDR1 and CDR2 from the germline V gene are MNHEY and SMNVEV (reference sequence). This CDR3 spans 14 amino acids. The CDR3 is CASSPFEQGREQYF. As DNA, the CDR3 is TGTGCCAGCAGTCCCTTCGAACAGGGGCGCGAGCAGTACTTC.

Ten or more counts support this clonotype. The chain employs TRBV28 and TRBJ2-3, with 7 bases fitting TRBD2. J gave up 4 bases and V 8 bases, and 9 bases lay outside the gene matches. CDR3 length equals 14 residues. The germline V gene has CDR1 MDHEN and CDR2 SYDVKM. CDR3 in amino acids: CASRGGGEADTQYF. In nucleotides, the CDR3 is TGTGCCAGCCGAGGTGGGGGGGAAGCAGATACGCAGTATTTT.

The gene calls are TRBV7-9 and TRBJ2-3, with 9 bases matching TRBD2. Germline V gene lookup returns CDR1 SEHNR and CDR2 FQNEAQ (reference sequence). This CDR3 comprises 16 residues. V lost 5 bases to trimming and J lost 3 bases; unmatched junction nucleotides: 9. CDR3 in DNA: TGTGCCAGCAGCCCTCTTCGAACTAGCGGGACAGATACGCAGTATTTT. Translation: CASSPLRTSGTDTQYF.

Only a few counts were recorded for this clonotype. This rearrangement joins TRBV25-1 to TRBJ2-5, with D perhaps given as TRBD1 or TRBD2 (7 bases each). The CDR3 sequence is 15 residues long. Trimming removed 1 base from V and 4 bases from J, with 13 bases in between. In germline, CDR1 is MGHDK, CDR2 SYGVNS. The CDR3 loop is CASSESGRGRETQYF. CDR3 in DNA: TGTGCCAGCAGTGAATCTGGGAGGGGGCGAGAGACCCAGTACTTC.

In DNA form, the CDR3 reads TGCGCCAGCAGCTTACAAGGGACCCTAGGGGAAGCTTTCTTT. It yields the protein CASSLQGTLGEAFF. This chain joins TRBV5-1 and TRBJ1-1; D is perhaps TRBD1 (5 bases). The CDR3 spans 14 residues. V was shortened by 2 bases and J by 8 bases, with 16 bases between the two germline ends. The germline CDR1 and CDR2 sequences are SGHRS and YFSETQ. Full variable domain (missing parts from reference TRBV5-1 and TRBJ1-1): KAGVTQTPRYLIKTRGQQVTLSCSPISGHRSVSWYQQTPGQGLQFLFEYFSETQRNKGNFPGRFSGRQFSNSRSEMNVSTLELGDSALYLCASSLQGTLGEAFFGQGTRLTVV.

The CDR3 coding sequence is TGCGCCAGCAGCCAAGATGTTGGGGGCACCTATGAAAAACTGTTTTTT. This sequence encodes CASSQDVGGTYEKLFF. This chain links TRBV4-3 with TRBJ1-4; perhaps TRBD1 as D (6 bases). Per the germline V gene, CDR1 is LGHNA and CDR2 is YSLEER. With 0 bases removed from V and 6 bases from J, the gap between germline ends came to 14 bases. The CDR3 is 16 amino acids.